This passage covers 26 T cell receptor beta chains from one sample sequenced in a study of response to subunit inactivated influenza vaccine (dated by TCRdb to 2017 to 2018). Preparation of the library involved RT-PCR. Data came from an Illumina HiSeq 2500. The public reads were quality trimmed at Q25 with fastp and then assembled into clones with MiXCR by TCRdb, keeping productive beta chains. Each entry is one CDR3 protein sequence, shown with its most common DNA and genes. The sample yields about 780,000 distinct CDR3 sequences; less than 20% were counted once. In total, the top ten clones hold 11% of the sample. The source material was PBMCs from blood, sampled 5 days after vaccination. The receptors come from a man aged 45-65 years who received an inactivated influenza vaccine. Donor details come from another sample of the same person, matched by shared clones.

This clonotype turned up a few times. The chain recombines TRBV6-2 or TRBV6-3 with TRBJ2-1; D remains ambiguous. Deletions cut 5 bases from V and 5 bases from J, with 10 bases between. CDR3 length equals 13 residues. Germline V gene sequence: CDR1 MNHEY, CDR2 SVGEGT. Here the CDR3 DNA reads TGTGCCAGCAGTAAGTTAATGGACAATGAGCAGTTCTTC. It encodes CASSKLMDNEQFF.

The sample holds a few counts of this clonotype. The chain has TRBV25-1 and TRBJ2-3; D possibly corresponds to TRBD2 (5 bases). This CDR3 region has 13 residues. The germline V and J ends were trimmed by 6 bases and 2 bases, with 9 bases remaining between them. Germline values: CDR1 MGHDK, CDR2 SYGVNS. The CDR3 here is CASSVTITDTQYF. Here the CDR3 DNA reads TGTGCCAGCAGCGTGACTATCACAGATACGCAGTATTTT.

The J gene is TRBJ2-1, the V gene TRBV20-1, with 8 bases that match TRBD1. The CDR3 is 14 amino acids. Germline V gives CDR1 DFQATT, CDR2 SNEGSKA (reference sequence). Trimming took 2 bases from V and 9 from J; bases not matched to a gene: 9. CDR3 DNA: TGCAGTGCTAGACCTCGGACAGGGTATATTGAGCAGTTCTTC. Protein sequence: CSARPRTGYIEQFF.

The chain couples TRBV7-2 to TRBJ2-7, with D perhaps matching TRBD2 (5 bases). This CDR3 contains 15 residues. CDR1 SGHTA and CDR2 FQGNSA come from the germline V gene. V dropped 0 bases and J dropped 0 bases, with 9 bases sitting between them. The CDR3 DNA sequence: TGTGCCAGCAGCTTAGCCGGGATTAGCTCCTACGAGCAGTACTTC. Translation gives CASSLAGISSYEQYF.

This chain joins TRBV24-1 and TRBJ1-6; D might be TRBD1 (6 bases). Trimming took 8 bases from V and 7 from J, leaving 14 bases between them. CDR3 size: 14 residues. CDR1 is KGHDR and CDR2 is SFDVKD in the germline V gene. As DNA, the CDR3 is TGTGCCACCACCCCGGGGGGCAGGAATTCACCCCTCCACTTT. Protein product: CATTPGGRNSPLHF.

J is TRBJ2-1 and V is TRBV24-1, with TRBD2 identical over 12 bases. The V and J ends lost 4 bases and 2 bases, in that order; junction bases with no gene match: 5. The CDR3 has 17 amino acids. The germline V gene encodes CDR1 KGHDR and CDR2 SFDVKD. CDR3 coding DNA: TGTGCCACCAGTGACCCAACTAGCGGGGGGACCTACAATGAGCAGTTCTTC. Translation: CATSDPTSGGTYNEQFF.

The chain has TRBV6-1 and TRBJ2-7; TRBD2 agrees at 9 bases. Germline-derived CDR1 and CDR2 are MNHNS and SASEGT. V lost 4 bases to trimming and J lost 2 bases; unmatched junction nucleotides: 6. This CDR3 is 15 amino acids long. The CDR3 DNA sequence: TGTGCCAGCAGTGGGGGTAGCGGGAGTGCCTACGAGCAGTACTTC. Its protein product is CASSGGSGSAYEQYF.

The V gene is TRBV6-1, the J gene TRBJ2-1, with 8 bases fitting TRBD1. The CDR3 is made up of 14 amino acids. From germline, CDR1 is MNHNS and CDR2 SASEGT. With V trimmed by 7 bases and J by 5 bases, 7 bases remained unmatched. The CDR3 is CASKKTGADNEQFF. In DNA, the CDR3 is TGTGCCAGCAAAAAGACAGGGGCTGACAATGAGCAGTTCTTC.

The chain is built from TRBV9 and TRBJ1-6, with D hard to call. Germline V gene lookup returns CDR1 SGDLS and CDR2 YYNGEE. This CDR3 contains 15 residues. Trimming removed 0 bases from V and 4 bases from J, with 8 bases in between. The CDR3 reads CASSVDGSYNSPLHF. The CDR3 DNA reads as TGTGCCAGCAGCGTAGACGGCAGTTATAATTCACCCCTCCACTTT.

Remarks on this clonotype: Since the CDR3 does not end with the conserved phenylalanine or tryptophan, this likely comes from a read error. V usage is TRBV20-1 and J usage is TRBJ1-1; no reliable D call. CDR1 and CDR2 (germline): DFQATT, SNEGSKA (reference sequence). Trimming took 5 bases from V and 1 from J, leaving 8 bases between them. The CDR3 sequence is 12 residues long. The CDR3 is CSAPYRNTEAFL. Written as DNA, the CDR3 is TGCAGTGCTCCCTATAGGAACACTGAAGCTTTCCTT.

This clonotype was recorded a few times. CDR3 coding DNA: TGTGCCAGCAGTCGGGACGACCTGATGGCCCAGTACTTC. Its protein product is CASSRDDLMAQYF. This chain connects TRBV6-2 or TRBV6-3 to TRBJ2-5, with D tentatively TRBD1 or TRBD2 (5 bases each). Per germline, CDR1 MNHEY and CDR2 SVGEGT. The length of the CDR3 is 13 residues. The V gene lost 5 bases and the J gene lost 9 bases, with 16 bases spanning the gap.

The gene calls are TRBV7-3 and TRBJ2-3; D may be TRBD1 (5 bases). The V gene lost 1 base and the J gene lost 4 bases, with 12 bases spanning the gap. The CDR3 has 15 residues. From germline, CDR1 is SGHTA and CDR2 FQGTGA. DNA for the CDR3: TGTGCCAGCAGCTTAAGCAGGGATGTCGCAGATACGCAGTATTTT. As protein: CASSLSRDVADTQYF.

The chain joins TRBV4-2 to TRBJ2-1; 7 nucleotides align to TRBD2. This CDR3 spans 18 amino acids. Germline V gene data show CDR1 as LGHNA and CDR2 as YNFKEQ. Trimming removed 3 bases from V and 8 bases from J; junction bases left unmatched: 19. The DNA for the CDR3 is TGTGCCAGCAGCCATTCCCCCGGGAGGACGAACATGCCGGATGAGCAGTTCTTC. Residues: CASSHSPGRTNMPDEQFF.

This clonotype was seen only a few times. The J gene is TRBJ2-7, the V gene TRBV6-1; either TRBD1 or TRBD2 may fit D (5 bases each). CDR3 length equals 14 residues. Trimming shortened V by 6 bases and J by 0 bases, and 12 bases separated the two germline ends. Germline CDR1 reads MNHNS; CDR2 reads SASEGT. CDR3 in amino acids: CASRRDGTSYEQYF. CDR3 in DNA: TGTGCCAGCAGACGGGACGGAACCTCCTACGAGCAGTACTTC.

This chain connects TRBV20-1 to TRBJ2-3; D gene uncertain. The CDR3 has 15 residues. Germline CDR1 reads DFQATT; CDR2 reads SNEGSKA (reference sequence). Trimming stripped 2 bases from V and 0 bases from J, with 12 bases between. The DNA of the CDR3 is TGCAGTGCTAGATTTCCATTCGCTAGCACAGATACGCAGTATTTT. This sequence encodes CSARFPFASTDTQYF.

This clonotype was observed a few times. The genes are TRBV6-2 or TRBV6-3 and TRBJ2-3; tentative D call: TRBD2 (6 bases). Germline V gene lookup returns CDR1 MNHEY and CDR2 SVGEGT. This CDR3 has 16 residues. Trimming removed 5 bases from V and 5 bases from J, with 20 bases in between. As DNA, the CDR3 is TGTGCCAGCAGTAGAGTCCTTACGGGAGCTGGAGATACGCAGTATTTT. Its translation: CASSRVLTGAGDTQYF.

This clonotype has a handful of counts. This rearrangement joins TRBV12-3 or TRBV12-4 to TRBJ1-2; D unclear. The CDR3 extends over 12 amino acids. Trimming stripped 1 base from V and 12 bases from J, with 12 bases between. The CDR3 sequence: CASSLDRFEDTF. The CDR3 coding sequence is TGTGCCAGCAGTTTAGATAGATTTGAGGACACCTTC.

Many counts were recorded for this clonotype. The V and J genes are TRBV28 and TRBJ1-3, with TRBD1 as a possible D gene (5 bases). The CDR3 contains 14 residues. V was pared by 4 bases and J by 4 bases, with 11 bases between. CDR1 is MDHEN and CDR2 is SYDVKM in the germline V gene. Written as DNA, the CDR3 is TGTGCCAGCAGTTCCGGGACTGCAGGAAACACCATATATTTT. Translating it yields CASSSGTAGNTIYF.

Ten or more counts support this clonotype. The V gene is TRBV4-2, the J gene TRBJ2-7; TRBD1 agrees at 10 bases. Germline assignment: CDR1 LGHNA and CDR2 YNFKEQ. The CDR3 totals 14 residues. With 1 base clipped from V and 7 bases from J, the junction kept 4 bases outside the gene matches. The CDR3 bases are TGTGCCAGCAGCCAAGGGGGGACAGGGGAAGAGCAGTACTTC. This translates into CASSQGGTGEEQYF.

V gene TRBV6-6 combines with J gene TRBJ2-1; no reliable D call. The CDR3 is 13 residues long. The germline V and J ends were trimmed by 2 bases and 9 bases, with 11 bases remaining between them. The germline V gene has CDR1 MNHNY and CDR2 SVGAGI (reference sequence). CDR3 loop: CASSYSLMVEQFF. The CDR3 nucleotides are TGTGCCAGCAGTTACAGTTTAATGGTTGAGCAGTTCTTC.

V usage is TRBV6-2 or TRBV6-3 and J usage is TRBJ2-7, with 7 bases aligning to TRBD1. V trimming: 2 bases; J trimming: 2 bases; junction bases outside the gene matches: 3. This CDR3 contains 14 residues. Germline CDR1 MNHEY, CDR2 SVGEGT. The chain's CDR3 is CASSYGQVTYEQYF. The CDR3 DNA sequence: TGTGCCAGCAGTTACGGACAGGTAACCTACGAGCAGTACTTC.

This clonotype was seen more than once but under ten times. The CDR3 spells CASSQEELIGNNEQFF. The CDR3 DNA reads TGTGCCAGCAGCCAAGAAGAGTTGATCGGAAACAATGAGCAGTTCTTC. V gene TRBV4-2 combines with J gene TRBJ2-1; D is uncertain. Germline CDR1 is LGHNA and CDR2 is YNFKEQ. The CDR3 extends over 16 amino acids. Trimming stripped 0 bases from V and 5 bases from J, with 14 bases between.

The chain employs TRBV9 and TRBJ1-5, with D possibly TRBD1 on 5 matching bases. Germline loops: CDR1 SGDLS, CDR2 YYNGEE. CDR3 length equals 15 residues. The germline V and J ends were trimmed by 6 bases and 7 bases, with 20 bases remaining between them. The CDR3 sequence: CASNRGEGWGQPQHF. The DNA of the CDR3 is TGTGCCAGCAACCGGGGAGAGGGATGGGGCCAGCCCCAGCATTTT.

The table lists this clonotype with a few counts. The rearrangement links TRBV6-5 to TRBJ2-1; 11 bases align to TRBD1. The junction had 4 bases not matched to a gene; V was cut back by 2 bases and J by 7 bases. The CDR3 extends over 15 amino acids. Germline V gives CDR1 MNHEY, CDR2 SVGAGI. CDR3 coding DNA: TGTGCCAGCAGTTACCCGGGACAGGGGGTGAATGAGCAGTTCTTC. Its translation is CASSYPGQGVNEQFF.

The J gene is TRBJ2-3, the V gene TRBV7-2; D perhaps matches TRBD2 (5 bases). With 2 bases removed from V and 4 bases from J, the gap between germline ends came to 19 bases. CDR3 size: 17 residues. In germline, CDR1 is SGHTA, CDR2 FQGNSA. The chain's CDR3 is CASSLFIGGLASDTQYF. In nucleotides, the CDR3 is TGTGCCAGCAGCTTATTTATAGGTGGGCTAGCCTCAGATACGCAGTATTTT.

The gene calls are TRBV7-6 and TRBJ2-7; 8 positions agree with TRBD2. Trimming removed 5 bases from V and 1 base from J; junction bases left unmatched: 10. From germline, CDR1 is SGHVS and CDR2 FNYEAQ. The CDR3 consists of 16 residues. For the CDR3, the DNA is TGTGCCAGCAGCCGCACCGGGACTAGTGCGTCCTACGAGCAGTACTTC. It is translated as CASSRTGTSASYEQYF. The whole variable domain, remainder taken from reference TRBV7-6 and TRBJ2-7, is GAGVSQSPRYKVTKRGQDVALRCDPISGHVSLYWYRQALGQGPEFLTYFNYEAQQDKSGLPNDRFSAERPEGSISTLTIQRTEQRDSAMYRCASSRTGTSASYEQYFGPGTRLTVT.